The 25 T cell receptor beta chains in this list originate from one sample, sequenced in a study of cytomegalovirus exposure and HLA in healthy donors. The PCR had 60 Vbeta and 13 Jbeta primers. Clones were sequenced by immunoSEQ multiplex PCR, and TCRdb holds only the in-frame ones, with some missing. The sample gives about 230,000 clones, 70% to 90% of which show up once; about 0.25% is in the top ten. The specimen was PBMCs. These receptor sequences come from a girl aged 2 to 9 in good health and CMV-seronegative.

The J gene is TRBJ2-7, the V gene TRBV6-1; 7 bases map to TRBD2. With 2 bases clipped from V and 4 bases from J, the junction kept 11 bases outside the gene matches. The CDR3 spans 16 residues. CDR1 and CDR2 from the germline V gene are MNHNS and SASEGT. The CDR3 sequence: CASSERVAGDSYEQYF. Written as DNA, the CDR3 is TGTGCCAGCAGTGAAAGGGTGGCGGGAGACTCGTACGAGCAGTACTTC.

This rearrangement joins TRBV19 to TRBJ2-3; TRBD2 matches at 7 bases. Germline V gene lookup returns CDR1 LNHDA and CDR2 SQIVND (reference sequence). Germline trimming cut 5 bases from V and 5 bases from J; bases unmatched to any gene: 25. The CDR3 runs 20 residues. CDR3 bases: TGTGCCAGTAGTCCCTGGACTATCCGGGAGGTGGTAAAGACCGGAGATACGCAGTATTTT. This sequence encodes CASSPWTIREVVKTGDTQYF.

V usage is TRBV7-8 and J usage is TRBJ1-2; 7 nucleotides line up with TRBD1. Per the germline V gene, CDR1 is SGHVS and CDR2 is FQNEAQ. The V segment lost 3 bases and the J segment 7 bases; nucleotides outside the gene matches: 8. CDR3 size: 14 residues. The CDR3 sequence is CASSFATGDSGYTF. In nucleotides, the CDR3 is TGTGCCAGCAGCTTCGCTACAGGGGACAGTGGCTACACCTTC. Full variable domain (remainder filled in from reference TRBV7-8 and TRBJ1-2): GAGVSQSPRYKVAKRGQDVALRCDPISGHVSLFWYQQALGQGPEFLTYFQNEAQLDKSGLPSDRFFAERPEGSVSTLKIQRTQQEDSAVYLCASSFATGDSGYTFGSGTRLTVV.

CDR3 amino acids: CASSLAGTSAYEQYF. The CDR3 nucleotides read TGCGCCAGCAGCTTGGCCGGGACTAGCGCCTACGAGCAGTACTTC. The chain uses TRBV5-1 and TRBJ2-7, with 10 bases aligning to TRBD2. The V and J ends lost 0 bases and 2 bases, in that order; junction bases with no gene match: 2. The CDR3 extends over 15 amino acids. Germline values: CDR1 SGHRS, CDR2 YFSETQ. The full variable domain, in which reference TRBV5-1 and TRBJ2-7 provide the parts outside the CDR3, is KAGVTQTPRYLIKTRGQQVTLSCSPISGHRSVSWYQQTPGQGLQFLFEYFSETQRNKGNFPGRFSGRQFSNSRSEMNVSTLELGDSALYLCASSLAGTSAYEQYFGPGTRLTVT.

This chain joins TRBV10-3 and TRBJ2-1, with 13 bases identical to TRBD2. Germline assignment: CDR1 ENHRY and CDR2 SYGVKD. The CDR3 covers 14 residues. V lost 2 bases and J lost 15; bases outside the gene matches: 7. CDR3 sequence reads: CAISERTSGSPPFF. The CDR3 DNA reads TGTGCCATCAGTGAGAGGACTAGCGGGAGTCCGCCGTTCTTC.

The CDR3 loop is CASSSRFTTGDDLGAGELFF. DNA of the CDR3: TGTGCCAGCAGCTCCCGATTTACGACAGGGGACGACCTAGGGGCCGGGGAGCTGTTTTTT. V gene TRBV4-2 combines with J gene TRBJ2-2; 8 bases match TRBD1. Germline V lookup: CDR1 LGHNA, CDR2 YNFKEQ. This CDR3 spans 20 amino acids. V shed 5 bases, J shed 6 bases, and the junction held 23 bases outside the gene matches.

The J gene is TRBJ1-3, the V gene TRBV5-4; the D gene is possibly TRBD1 (5 bases). CDR1 is SGHNT, CDR2 YYREEE, per germline (reference sequence). Trimming removed 3 bases from V and 4 bases from J, with 14 bases in between. This CDR3 has 15 amino acids. The CDR3 loop is CASSSGPLEGNTIYF. The CDR3 DNA is TGTGCCAGCAGCTCAGGGCCGTTGGAAGGAAACACCATATATTTT.

The V call is TRBV27, the J call TRBJ2-7, with D perhaps matching TRBD2 (6 bases). Trimming shortened V by 5 bases and J by 1 base, and 18 bases separated the two germline ends. From germline, CDR1 is MNHEY and CDR2 SMNVEV (reference sequence). The CDR3 contains 16 residues. DNA for the CDR3: TGTGCCAGCAGTCCTCGAGGCGGGACTCCTTCCTACGAGCAGTACTTC. Translated, it gives CASSPRGGTPSYEQYF.

The chain employs TRBV6-5 and TRBJ1-2; 7 nucleotides agree with TRBD1. With V trimmed by 6 bases and J by 2 bases, 9 bases remained unmatched. The CDR3 sequence is 15 residues long. The germline V gene has CDR1 MNHEY and CDR2 SVGAGI. The CDR3: CASRPRDRSNYGYTF. The CDR3 bases are TGTGCCAGCAGACCGCGGGACAGATCAAACTATGGCTACACCTTC.

This clone was observed a single time. J is TRBJ2-5 and V is TRBV27; 12 bases line up with TRBD2. The length of the CDR3 is 13 residues. V trimming: 6 bases; J trimming: 5 bases; junction bases outside the gene matches: 1. Germline V gene lookup returns CDR1 MNHEY and CDR2 SMNVEV (reference sequence). The CDR3 is CASRTSGGETQYF. CDR3 in DNA: TGTGCCAGCAGGACTAGCGGGGGTGAGACCCAGTACTTC.

The CDR3 loop reads CASSTGGDQPQHF. CDR3 DNA: TGTGCCAGCTCTACGGGGGGAGATCAGCCCCAGCATTTT. J is TRBJ1-5 and V is TRBV18, with a weak D call TRBD1 (5 bases). CDR1 is KGHSH, CDR2 LQKENI, per germline. The CDR3 covers 13 residues. The V and J ends lost 6 bases and 5 bases respectively, with 11 bases between them.

This clone was counted a few times. V and J are TRBV30 and TRBJ2-3; 9 bases agree with TRBD2. V shed 1 base, J shed 3 bases, and the junction held 5 bases outside the gene matches. Germline CDR1 reads GTSNPN; CDR2 reads SVGIG (reference sequence). The CDR3 totals 15 residues. CDR3 in amino acids: CAWSALAGKTDTQYF. The DNA of the CDR3 is TGTGCCTGGAGTGCGCTAGCGGGAAAGACAGATACGCAGTATTTT.

In DNA, the CDR3 is TGTGCCAGCAGACGACAGGGAGAATTAGAGACCCAGTACTTC. Translated, it gives CASRRQGELETQYF. The V call is TRBV6-6, the J call TRBJ2-5; TRBD1 matches at 7 bases. Germline assignment: CDR1 MNHNY and CDR2 SVGAGI (reference sequence). This CDR3 has 14 residues. Trimming took 6 bases from V and 4 from J; bases not matched to a gene: 8.

The chain has TRBV5-1 and TRBJ2-3, with 14 bases that match TRBD2. CDR1 is SGHRS, CDR2 YFSETQ, per germline. The CDR3 is 17 residues long. With V trimmed by 0 bases and J by 3 bases, 3 bases remained unmatched. CDR3 region: CASSLATSGGATDTQYF. The CDR3 bases are TGCGCCAGCAGCTTGGCGACTAGCGGGGGGGCGACAGATACGCAGTATTTT.

This rearrangement joins TRBV7-9 to TRBJ2-5; no clear D gene. The V gene lost 1 base and the J gene lost 5 bases, with 11 bases spanning the gap. The CDR3 totals 14 residues. The germline CDR1 and CDR2 sequences are SEHNR and FQNEAQ (reference sequence). The CDR3 DNA reads as TGTGCCAGCAGCTTAGTGGGTCTAGTTGAGACCCAGTACTTC. It encodes CASSLVGLVETQYF. Complete variable domain (other parts from reference TRBV7-9 and TRBJ2-5): DTGVSQNPRHKITKRGQNVTFRCDPISEHNRLYWYRQTLGQGPEFLTYFQNEAQLEKSRLLSDRFSAERPKGSFSTLEIQRTEQGDSAMYLCASSLVGLVETQYFGPGTRLLVL.

The chain employs TRBV5-1 and TRBJ1-2; D is perhaps TRBD1 (6 bases). V was trimmed by 4 bases and J by 4 bases, leaving 14 bases between them. CDR1 and CDR2 (germline): SGHRS, YFSETQ. The length of the CDR3 is 14 residues. The CDR3 is CASSPPGGGYGYTF. CDR3 bases: TGCGCCAGCAGCCCCCCGGGAGGGGGCTATGGCTACACCTTC.

This clone was recorded a few times. The DNA for the CDR3 is TGTGCCTGGAGTGTACGGGGGTACGAGCAGTACTTC. It is translated as CAWSVRGYEQYF. V usage is TRBV30 and J usage is TRBJ2-7, with a tentative D call TRBD2 (6 bases). CDR3 length equals 12 residues. V was clipped by 0 bases and J by 4 bases, with 7 bases between them. The germline V gene encodes CDR1 GTSNPN and CDR2 SVGIG (reference sequence).

CDR3 sequence: CASSSTAGTQYF. The CDR3 bases are TGTGCCAGCAGCTCTACCGCCGGTACGCAGTATTTT. The chain is built from TRBV7-3 and TRBJ2-3; D uncertain. The CDR3 extends over 12 amino acids. V dropped 4 bases and J dropped 8 bases, with 10 bases sitting between them. Germline V lookup: CDR1 SGHTA, CDR2 FQGTGA.

For the CDR3, the DNA is TGTGCCAGTAGTATGGCCAGGGGGTTGTTCACTGAAGCTTTCTTT. Encoded protein: CASSMARGLFTEAFF. This rearrangement joins TRBV19 to TRBJ1-1; 7 bases are a match to TRBD1. Germline V gives CDR1 LNHDA, CDR2 SQIVND (reference sequence). Trimming at V came to 3 bases and at J to 4 bases, leaving 8 bases not matched to a gene. This CDR3 comprises 15 residues.

The chain has TRBV4-2 and TRBJ2-1; no reliable D call. This CDR3 spans 16 amino acids. Germline CDR1 LGHNA, CDR2 YNFKEQ. The germline V and J ends were trimmed by 4 bases and 0 bases, with 13 bases remaining between them. This CDR3 is CASSPTGSSSYNEQFF. DNA for the CDR3: TGTGCCAGCAGCCCGACTGGCTCGAGCTCCTACAATGAGCAGTTCTTC.

V and J are TRBV7-9 and TRBJ2-1, with D possibly TRBD2 on 6 matching bases. The CDR3 loop spans 15 amino acids. V was trimmed by 7 bases and J by 9 bases, leaving 22 bases between them. Germline CDR1 reads SEHNR; CDR2 reads FQNEAQ (reference sequence). The CDR3 DNA reads TGTGCCAGCACCCTCATGGTGGGGGGAGGTTTTGAGCAGTTCTTC. Translation gives CASTLMVGGGFEQFF.

This clone occurred a few times. The chain links TRBV2 to TRBJ1-5; 7 nucleotides align to TRBD1. The V gene end was trimmed by 7 bases and the J gene end by 2 bases; junction bases not matched to a gene: 2. Looked up from germline, CDR1 is SNHLY and CDR2 is FYNNEI. The CDR3 is 13 residues long. For the CDR3, the DNA is TGTGCCAGCACCGGGACAGGCAATCAGCCCCAGCATTTT. This translates into CASTGTGNQPQHF.

This chain uses TRBV6-1 with TRBJ1-1, with D possibly TRBD1 on 6 matching bases. Trimming took 2 bases from V and 1 from J, leaving 14 bases between them. This CDR3 has 16 residues. CDR1 MNHNS and CDR2 SASEGT come from the germline V gene. CDR3 DNA sequence: TGTGCCAGCAGTGAAAGGGGAGACAGGTGGAACACTGAAGCTTTCTTT. Amino acids: CASSERGDRWNTEAFF.

The V gene is TRBV29-1, the J gene TRBJ1-1, with TRBD1 matching over 8 bases. The CDR3 spans 14 residues. Trimming cost V 5 bases and J 6 bases; bases outside gene matches: 11. CDR1 is SQVTM and CDR2 is ANQGSEA in the germline V gene. CDR3 residues: CSVFRTGRKAEAFF. CDR3 sequence (DNA): TGCAGCGTTTTCCGGACAGGGAGGAAGGCTGAAGCTTTCTTT.

The chain recombines TRBV5-4 with TRBJ2-5; D is unresolved. The J call is doubtful: the DNA matches TRBJ2-7 better. Looked up from germline, CDR1 is SGHNT and CDR2 is YYREEE (reference sequence). The CDR3 contains 14 residues. CDR3 sequence: CASSLLGAQYEQYF. The CDR3 DNA reads as TGTGCCAGCAGCTTGCTGGGCGCACAGTACGAGCAGTACTTC.